In its sample, the clone carrying this T cell receptor (beta chain) was seen a few times. Its target is not known. Expressed TCRB transcripts were sequenced because the isolated RNA had all been reverse transcribed beforehand. Mean read depth for naive, central memory and regulatory T cell samples was about 3.4 million reads. The table came from immunoSEQ multiplex PCR; TCRdb's copy has only in-frame clones and leaves some out. The table shows approximately 140,000 clones, with roughly 53% occurring only once. This sample was taken from a study of beta chain features in type 1 diabetes. Study findings and constraints: All four CD4+ subsets of Type 1 diabetes patients contained TCRB CDR3s that were moderately but significantly shorter. Any HLA effect on TCRB rearrangement was left unresolved by small sub-analyses.

Markers CD45RO/CCR7/CD25/CD127/CD95/CD27 served to sort CD4+ naive, central memory, regulatory and stem cell-like memory cells. Trimming left V 3 bases short and J 9 bases short, with 8 bases between. Looked up from germline, CDR1 is SEHNR and CDR2 is FQNEAQ (reference sequence). The CDR3 length is 11 residues. This clonotype was obtained from a man aged 18 to 29 in good health. This sequence joins TRBV7-9 and TRBJ1-2; D is unresolved. The sequenced sample consisted of Tregs from blood. CDR3 sequence: CASSFRGRYTF. CDR3 bases: TGTGCCAGCAGCTTTCGCGGGCGCTACACCTTC. Variable domain in full (rest from reference TRBV7-9 and TRBJ1-2): DTGVSQNPRHKITKRGQNVTFRCDPISEHNRLYWYRQTLGQGPEFLTYFQNEAQLEKSRLLSDRFSAERPKGSFSTLEIQRTEQGDSAMYLCASSFRGRYTFGSGTRLTVV.